The 27 T cell receptor beta chains reported below all come from one sample, sequenced in a study of T-cell memory formation after mild COVID-19. MiXCR, applied by TCRdb to the 5' RACE reads, yields one record per CDR3 protein. The sample gives 250,000 to 350,000 distinct CDR3 sequences, roughly a fifth of which show up once; approximately 21% is in the top ten. The material sequenced was PBMCs or a T cell subset sorted from them (not recorded which). The receptors stem from a young man who had mild COVID-19 (a few samples of this study predate the infection). Cell type and time point are not known.

This clonotype was detected a few times. The rearrangement uses TRBV28 and TRBJ2-2; TRBD2 is a possible D gene (5 bases). The germline V and J ends were trimmed by 5 bases and 0 bases, with 13 bases remaining between them. Germline V gene lookup returns CDR1 MDHEN and CDR2 SYDVKM. The CDR3 spans 16 residues. The CDR3 spells CASSPPGGSNTGELFF. The CDR3, as DNA: TGTGCCAGCAGTCCACCTGGAGGATCGAACACCGGGGAGCTGTTTTTT.

This clonotype has just one count. The CDR3 sequence is CASTPRLAGGQETQYF. The DNA of the CDR3 is TGTGCCAGCACTCCAAGACTAGCGGGGGGCCAAGAGACCCAGTACTTC. V and J are TRBV12-3 or TRBV12-4 and TRBJ2-5; 13 positions match TRBD2. Trimming removed 7 bases from V and 1 base from J; junction bases left unmatched: 6. The CDR3 is 16 amino acids.

This clonotype has ten or more counts. The chain uses TRBV4-1 and TRBJ2-7; D tentatively reads TRBD1 or TRBD2 (5 bases each). V dropped 4 bases and J dropped 3 bases, with 16 bases sitting between them. The CDR3 has 15 residues. CDR1 is MGHRA and CDR2 is YSYEKL in the germline V gene. CDR3 nucleotide sequence: TGCGCCAGCAGCCGGGACCAAAACTTAGGCTACGAGCAGTACTTC. Translation: CASSRDQNLGYEQYF.

J is TRBJ1-5 and V is TRBV7-9; 8 bases line up with TRBD1. The J segment lost 7 bases and the V segment lost 5 bases, leaving 10 bases of the junction unmatched. The germline gives CDR1 SEHNR, CDR2 FQNEAQ (reference sequence). This CDR3 is 15 amino acids long. The CDR3 sequence is CASSRGQGEGQPQHF. CDR3 bases: TGTGCCAGCAGCCGAGGACAGGGCGAGGGGCAGCCCCAGCATTTT.

This clonotype showed up just a few times. The chain links TRBV6-5 to TRBJ2-1, with TRBD2 as a possible D gene (5 bases). Looked up from germline, CDR1 is MNHEY and CDR2 is SVGAGI. This CDR3 has 16 residues. V was shortened by 5 bases and J by 3 bases, with 17 bases between the two germline ends. This chain's CDR3 is CASSRLGDWGYNEQFF. As DNA, the CDR3 is TGTGCCAGCAGTCGCCTCGGGGATTGGGGCTACAATGAGCAGTTCTTC.

The chain recombines TRBV5-8 with TRBJ2-7, with 7 bases that match TRBD1. CDR1 is SGHTS, CDR2 YDEGEE, per germline. CDR3 length: 15 amino acids. J lost 0 bases, V lost 7 bases, and 10 bases had no gene match. The CDR3 nucleotides are TGTGCCAGCGGCCTTGAGGACAGGCCCTCCTACGAGCAGTACTTC. Amino acids: CASGLEDRPSYEQYF.

The rearrangement links TRBV28 to TRBJ1-2; no clear D. Germline lookup yields CDR1 MDHEN and CDR2 SYDVKM. The CDR3 totals 12 residues. V was shortened by 6 bases and J by 2 bases, with 7 bases between the two germline ends. The CDR3 nucleotides are TGTGCCAGCAGCGGAGCGAACTATGGCTACACCTTC. Amino acids: CASSGANYGYTF.

There are a few counts of this clonotype. The chain employs TRBV5-1 and TRBJ2-5; weak D call: TRBD1 (8 bases). This CDR3 is built from 18 residues. V gave up 0 bases and J gave up 2 bases, with 20 bases separating them. In germline, CDR1 is SGHRS, CDR2 YFSETQ. The CDR3 reads CASSLAPRTGREQETQYF. The CDR3, as DNA: TGCGCCAGCAGCTTGGCCCCTCGGACAGGGAGGGAACAAGAGACCCAGTACTTC.

This clonotype has only a few counts. V and J are TRBV6-4 and TRBJ2-1; the D gene is possibly TRBD2 (5 bases). CDR1 and CDR2 from the germline V gene are MRHNA and SNTAGT. This CDR3 is built from 16 residues. The ends were cut back, 7 bases at V and 8 bases at J, with 24 bases in the middle. In nucleotides, the CDR3 is TGTGCCAGCAAAGTCGGTCTGGAGGTAGCTAGGGATGAGCAGTTCTTC. It encodes CASKVGLEVARDEQFF.

In its sample, this clonotype was seen a few times. The chain carries TRBV12-3 or TRBV12-4 and TRBJ2-5; D ambiguous. Deletions cut 1 base from V and 4 bases from J, with 7 bases between. CDR3 length: 13 amino acids. The CDR3, as DNA: TGTGCCAGCAGTTTAGTGCTAGTAGAGACCCAGTACTTC. Translated, it gives CASSLVLVETQYF.

This clonotype has a handful of counts. The chain combines TRBV4-2 with TRBJ2-2; D uncertain. Deletions cut 0 bases from V and 4 bases from J, with 6 bases between. CDR1 is LGHNA, CDR2 YNFKEQ, per germline. The length of the CDR3 is 14 residues. The CDR3 loop is CASSQDSRTGELFF. The DNA for the CDR3 is TGTGCCAGCAGCCAAGACAGCCGCACCGGGGAGCTGTTTTTT.

This clonotype was picked up a small number of times. The CDR3 DNA sequence: TGTGCCAGCAGTTACTACCAAGAGCAGTACTTC. Residues: CASSYYQEQYF. The chain combines TRBV6-2 or TRBV6-3 with TRBJ2-7; D not certain. Trimming removed 1 base at V and 7 bases at J, with 5 bases between. The CDR3 has 11 amino acids. The germline V gene has CDR1 MNHEY and CDR2 SVGEGT.

This chain links TRBV6-5 with TRBJ2-2; D possibly corresponds to TRBD2 (5 bases). V was clipped by 0 bases and J by 2 bases, with 13 bases between them. Germline CDR1 reads MNHEY; CDR2 reads SVGAGI. The CDR3 is 17 residues long. The DNA for the CDR3 is TGTGCCAGCAGTTACTCGAGCCTTGCGGGTAACACCGGGGAGCTGTTTTTT. Amino acid sequence: CASSYSSLAGNTGELFF.

This clonotype has more than one count but fewer than ten. Relative to the germline gene, one junction end is altered; a read error may explain this. The rearrangement uses TRBV20-1 and TRBJ1-2, with no clear D. Germline assignment: CDR1 DFQATT and CDR2 SNEGSKA (reference sequence). This CDR3 has 15 residues. Here the CDR3 DNA reads TGCAGTGCTAGAAGGTTCGGAACTCTCGACTACGGCTACACCTTC. Protein sequence: CSARRFGTLDYGYTF.

This clonotype showed up just a few times. The chain uses TRBV9 and TRBJ2-3; D possibly corresponds to TRBD2 (5 bases). This CDR3 spans 14 amino acids. V shed 2 bases and J shed 6 bases, with 13 bases lying between them. Germline V CDR1 and CDR2: SGDLS, YYNGEE. CDR3 sequence (DNA): TGTGCCAGCAGCGTTGTCCCGGGCGGGGATACGCAGTATTTT. Translation: CASSVVPGGDTQYF.

This clonotype was observed a handful of times. This sequence joins TRBV7-8 and TRBJ1-2; maybe TRBD1 (5 bases). Trimming pared 5 bases from V and 5 bases from J, leaving 9 bases between. The germline CDR1 and CDR2 sequences are SGHVS and FQNEAQ. This CDR3 is 12 amino acids long. CDR3 sequence: CASSQGLYGYTF. In nucleotides, the CDR3 is TGTGCCAGCAGCCAGGGACTGTATGGCTACACCTTC.

This clonotype was detected a few times. The chain carries TRBV7-2 and TRBJ2-5, with D unresolved. The CDR3 extends over 14 amino acids. Germline V gene data show CDR1 as SGHTA and CDR2 as FQGNSA. V lost 2 bases to trimming and J lost 5 bases, with 12 bases between them. As DNA, the CDR3 is TGTGCCAGCAGCTTATCTATGGGCGCGGAGACCCAGTACTTC. This translates into CASSLSMGAETQYF.

About this clonotype itself: Mismatch with germline at one junction end may stem from a read error. The chain couples TRBV7-7 to TRBJ2-5; the D call may be TRBD1 or TRBD2 (5 bases each). This CDR3 contains 15 residues. Germline V gene lookup returns CDR1 SSHAT and CDR2 FNYEAQ (reference sequence). CDR3 DNA sequence: TGTGCTAGCAGCTTAGGGACGACGACATGGGAGACCCAGTACTTC. This sequence encodes CASSLGTTTWETQYF.

The CDR3 DNA is TGCAGTGCCTCTCTCGGGGGGAACCGAAATGAGCAGTTCTTC. Amino acid sequence: CSASLGGNRNEQFF. J is TRBJ2-1 and V is TRBV20-1, with 7 bases lining up with TRBD2. Germline values: CDR1 DFQATT, CDR2 SNEGSKA (reference sequence). V lost 6 bases, J lost 7 bases, and 12 bases stayed unmatched. The CDR3 sequence is 14 residues long.

This clonotype has more than one count but fewer than ten. This chain connects TRBV12-3 or TRBV12-4 to TRBJ1-2; no clear D. Trimming stripped 5 bases from V and 7 bases from J, with 20 bases between. This CDR3 has 15 residues. The chain's CDR3 is CASSLLQPVWSGYTF. The CDR3 DNA reads TGTGCCAGCAGTCTCCTACAGCCTGTGTGGTCTGGCTACACCTTC.

This sequence joins TRBV20-1 and TRBJ2-7, with a possible D match to TRBD1 (6 bases). This CDR3 is 13 amino acids long. The ends were cut back, 1 base at V and 0 bases at J, with 7 bases in the middle. CDR1 DFQATT and CDR2 SNEGSKA come from the germline V gene (reference sequence). In nucleotides, the CDR3 is TGCAGTGCTAGAGGGACAGCCTCCTACGAGCAGTACGTC. Translating gives CSARGTASYEQYV.

This clonotype was seen more than once but under ten times. The chain carries TRBV28 and TRBJ1-2, with a possible D match to TRBD1 (6 bases). The CDR3 loop spans 13 amino acids. Trimming pared 4 bases from V and 3 bases from J, leaving 9 bases between. Germline CDR1 MDHEN, CDR2 SYDVKM. Written as DNA, the CDR3 is TGTGCCAGCAGTTGGGCAGGGGACTATGGCTACACCTTC. Its translation: CASSWAGDYGYTF.

This clonotype has only a few counts. V gene TRBV15 combines with J gene TRBJ2-3; D gene ambiguous. The V end lost 4 bases, the J end lost 4 bases, and 6 bases lay between the germline ends. CDR3 length: 12 amino acids. In germline, CDR1 is LNHNV, CDR2 YYDKDF (reference sequence). CDR3 in amino acids: CATSKRADTQYF. The CDR3 DNA reads as TGTGCCACCAGCAAACGGGCAGATACGCAGTATTTT.

This clonotype has more than one count but fewer than ten. The J gene is TRBJ1-5, the V gene TRBV2, with a tentative D call TRBD1 (5 bases). CDR1 and CDR2 (germline): SNHLY, FYNNEI. The CDR3 sequence is 13 residues long. V lost 6 bases and J 10 bases, leaving 16 bases between the germline ends. CDR3 bases: TGTGCCAGCAGGGGGGACGGCGAAGGTCCCCAGCATTTT. Encoded protein: CASRGDGEGPQHF. Filled out from reference TRBV2 and TRBJ1-5, the complete variable domain reads EPEVTQTPSHQVTQMGQEVILRCVPISNHLYFYWYRQILGQKVEFLVSFYNNEISEKSEIFDDQFSVERPDGSNFTLKIRSTKLEDSAMYFCASRGDGEGPQHFGDGTRLSIL.

This clonotype appeared a few times. This sequence joins TRBV5-6 and TRBJ2-3; 14 bases fit TRBD2. The CDR3 loop spans 19 amino acids. Germline lookup yields CDR1 SGHDT and CDR2 YYEEEE. The V and J ends lost 3 bases and 1 base, in that order; junction bases with no gene match: 10. The CDR3 bases are TGTGCCAGCAGCTCCGCTTCCTGGGGACTAGCGGGGGGCACAGATACGCAGTATTTT. It yields the protein CASSSASWGLAGGTDTQYF.

This clonotype showed up just a few times. The chain recombines TRBV7-9 with TRBJ1-3; D might be TRBD1 (6 bases). The germline gives CDR1 SEHNR, CDR2 FQNEAQ (reference sequence). This CDR3 region has 16 residues. V lost 5 bases, J lost 4 bases, and 18 bases lay in between. The CDR3 DNA reads TGTGCCAGCAGCCCGCAAACAGGGCTAGCCGGAAACACCATATATTTT. It codes for CASSPQTGLAGNTIYF. Filled out from reference TRBV7-9 and TRBJ1-3, the complete variable domain reads DTGVSQNPRHKITKRGQNVTFRCDPISEHNRLYWYRQTLGQGPEFLTYFQNEAQLEKSRLLSDRFSAERPKGSFSTLEIQRTEQGDSAMYLCASSPQTGLAGNTIYFGEGSWLTVV.

This clonotype showed up just a few times. V is TRBV7-9 and J is TRBJ1-1; tentatively, D is TRBD1 (5 bases). The CDR3 runs 14 residues. Germline-derived CDR1 and CDR2 are SEHNR and FQNEAQ (reference sequence). Trimming took off 5 bases at V and 3 bases at J, with 13 bases between the two ends. In nucleotides, the CDR3 is TGTGCCAGCAGCACTCTGGGCAGGGACACTGAAGCTTTCTTT. As protein: CASSTLGRDTEAFF.